This T cell receptor beta chain was captured by sequencing in a study of cytomegalovirus exposure and HLA in healthy donors. General study points: A later analysis showed TCR association rates differing by HLA locus, peaking at DRB1 and lowest at HLA-C. An analysis that was carried out later associated about 17,000 TCR beta sequences with HLA alleles at 0.05 false discovery rate.

V gave up 6 bases and J gave up 3 bases; unmatched junction bases: 5. Germline loops: CDR1 WNHNN, CDR2 SYGVQD (reference sequence). The CDR3 spans 14 residues. The primer mix had 60 Vbeta and 13 Jbeta primers. Profiling relied on immunoSEQ multiplex PCR, and the TCRdb table lists in-frame clones only, not all of them. The sample contains roughly 150,000 clones, about 85% of which appear only once. The table lists this clone with a count of one. What it recognizes is unknown. The sequenced sample was PBMCs. The TCR comes from a man aged 25 to 40 in good health and CMV-seropositive. The chain employs TRBV10-1 and TRBJ2-3; 8 nucleotides align to TRBD2. The CDR3, as DNA: TGCGCCAGCAGCCCGGGGGGGGAGACAGATACGCAGTATTTT. Residues: CASSPGGETDTQYF.